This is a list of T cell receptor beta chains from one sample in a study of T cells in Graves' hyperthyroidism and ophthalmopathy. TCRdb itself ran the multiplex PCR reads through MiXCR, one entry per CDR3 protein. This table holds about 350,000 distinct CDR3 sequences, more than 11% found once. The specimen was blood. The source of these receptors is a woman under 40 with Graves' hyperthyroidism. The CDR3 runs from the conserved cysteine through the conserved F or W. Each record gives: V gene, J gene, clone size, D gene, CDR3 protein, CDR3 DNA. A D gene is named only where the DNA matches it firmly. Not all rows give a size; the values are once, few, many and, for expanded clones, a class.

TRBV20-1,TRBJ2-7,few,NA,CSAPLGSYEQYF,TGCAGTGCTCCCCTAGGTTCCTACGAGCAGTACTTC
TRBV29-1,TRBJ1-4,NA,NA,CSATRGTNEKLFF,TGCAGCGCCACCAGGGGAACTAATGAAAAACTGTTTTTT
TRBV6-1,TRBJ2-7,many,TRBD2,CASSQALAGSPYEQYF,TGTGCCAGCAGCCAGGCCCTAGCGGGATCTCCCTACGAGCAGTACTTC
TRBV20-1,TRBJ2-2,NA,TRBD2,CSASNLLAGGPGGELFF,TGCAGTGCTAGTAACCTACTAGCGGGAGGCCCCGGCGGGGAGCTGTTTTTT
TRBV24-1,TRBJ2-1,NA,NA,CATRSRGPESDEQFF,TGTGCCACCAGGTCCCGGGGCCCCGAGTCGGATGAGCAGTTCTTC
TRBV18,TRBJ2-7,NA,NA,CASSPTPPVPPGPYEQYF,TGTGCCAGCTCACCAACCCCACCAGTGCCTCCAGGGCCCTACGAGCAGTACTTC
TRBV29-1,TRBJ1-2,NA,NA,CSVAFQGGRLGGYTF,TGCAGCGTTGCTTTCCAGGGTGGGAGATTGGGCGGCTACACCTTC
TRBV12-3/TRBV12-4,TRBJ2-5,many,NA,CASSLVGVWETQYF,TGTGCCAGCAGTTTAGTCGGGGTATGGGAGACCCAGTACTTC
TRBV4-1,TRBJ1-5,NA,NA,CASSQDLILGVSNQPQHF,TGCGCCAGCAGCCAAGATCTGATTCTCGGGGTTAGCAATCAGCCCCAGCATTTT
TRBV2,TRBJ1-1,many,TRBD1,CASSEARGPAFF,TGTGCCAGCAGTGAAGCGAGGGGGCCAGCTTTCTTT
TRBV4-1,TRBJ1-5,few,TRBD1,CASSPTSGQGSRWPQHF,TGCGCCAGCAGCCCTACCTCGGGACAGGGGAGTCGGTGGCCCCAGCATTTT
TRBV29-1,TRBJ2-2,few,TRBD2,CSVRLAGFLGGELFF,TGCAGCGTTCGGCTAGCGGGATTTTTGGGCGGGGAGCTGTTTTTT
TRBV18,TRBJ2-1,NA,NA,CASSPRSEPPEQFF,TGTGCCAGCTCACCCAGGTCGGAACCCCCTGAGCAGTTCTTC
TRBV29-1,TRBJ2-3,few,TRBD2,CSVGLAQSTDTQYF,TGCAGCGTGGGACTAGCGCAAAGCACAGATACGCAGTATTTT
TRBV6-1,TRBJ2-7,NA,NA,CASRPLGDKNYEQYF,TGTGCCAGCAGACCGCTCGGGGACAAGAACTACGAGCAGTACTTC
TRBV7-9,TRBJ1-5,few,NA,CASSQGEATNQPQHF,TGTGCCAGCAGCCAGGGAGAGGCCACGAATCAGCCCCAGCATTTT
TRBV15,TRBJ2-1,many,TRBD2,CATSRGGLAGGNEQFF,TGTGCCACCAGCAGAGGGGGACTAGCGGGAGGGAATGAGCAGTTCTTC
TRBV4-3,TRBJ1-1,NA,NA,CASSQDNDADMNTEAFF,TGCGCCAGCAGCCAAGATAATGACGCCGATATGAACACTGAAGCTTTCTTT